The 4 T cell receptor delta chains reported below all come from one sample, sequenced in a study of gamma-delta T cells after stem cell transplantation. TCRdb re-called the RT-PCR reads via CATT. This table holds 1,500 to 2,000 delta-chain clones, about 0.35% found once. Sample: gamma-delta T cells. Receptors were obtained from a human donor. It is not recorded whose cells these are; they may come from a transplant donor.

This clone was seen more than once but under ten times. The protein given by TCRdb reflects a much larger clone and differs at residue 9 from this DNA's translation, likely from a read error; the protein shown is the DNA's translation. The genes are TRDV2 and TRDJ1, with D possibly matching TRDD3 (6 bases). CDR3 length equals 18 residues. CDR1 and CDR2 (germline): GEAIGNYY, EKD. V was trimmed by 3 bases and J by 0 bases, leaving 22 bases between them. The CDR3 here is CACDDVEGMRKNTDKLIF. For the CDR3, the DNA is TGTGCCTGTGACGACGTAGAGGGGATGCGCAAGAACACCGATAAACTCATCTTT.

There are a few counts of this clone. TCRdb shows a much larger clone's protein in place of this DNA's translation, and the two differ at residue 13, likely through a read error; the protein shown is translated from the DNA. The rearrangement uses TRDV2 and TRDJ1; 8 bases line up with TRDD3. V lost 0 bases and J lost 4; bases outside the gene matches: 15. The germline CDR1 and CDR2 sequences are GEAIGNYY and EKD. The CDR3 consists of 18 residues. This chain's CDR3 is CACDTMVLGATDIDKLIF. The CDR3 region has the DNA TGTGCCTGTGACACCATGGTACTGGGGGCCACCGACATCGATAAACTCATCTTT.

The chain couples TRDV2 to TRDJ3; 8 bases fit TRDD3. This CDR3 contains 19 residues. Germline assignment: CDR1 GEAIGNYY and CDR2 EKD. V shed 3 bases, J shed 0 bases, and the junction held 9 bases outside the gene matches. The DNA of the CDR3 is TGTGCCTGTGACGAGTCTGGGGGACTCAGCTCCTGGGACACCCGACAGATGTTTTTC. Its translation: CACDESGGLSSWDTRQMFF.

Only a few counts were recorded for this clone. The amino acid sequence in TCRdb belongs to a much larger clone and departs from this DNA's translation at residue 9, likely a sequencing read error; the sequence shown is translated from the DNA. V is TRDV2 and J is TRDJ1; the match to TRDD3 covers 11 bases. The length of the CDR3 is 18 residues. J lost 0 bases, V lost 3 bases, and 11 bases had no gene match. Germline CDR1 GEAIGNYY, CDR2 EKD. The CDR3 coding sequence is TGTGCCTGTGACCCACTGGGGGATATCCTCCCACACACCGATAAACTCATCTTT. Translating gives CACDPLGDILPHTDKLIF.